What follows is one T cell receptor (beta chain) and its context. What it binds is not known. Each sample's input was around 250 ng genomic DNA, some 38,000 genome equivalents. The data stem from a study of T cell clusters in autoimmune cytopenias. Study-wide points: Primary autoimmune cytopenia patients seemingly lacked the physiological T cell clusters found in healthy donors.

Multiplex touch-down PCR amplified TRB using TRB-A and TRB-B pools in one tube. TCRdb processed the multiplex PCR reads again and assigns one entry to each CDR3 protein, with no DNA. In total, the table holds a few thousand distinct CDR3 sequences. This CDR3 is 15 amino acids long. Germline loops: CDR1 MNHNS, CDR2 SASEGT. The same specimen was also included in a second study, on T cell repertoires in aging, cancer and after chemotherapy. That source reports: Healthy donor repertoires were recorded over several months to years and showed clear clonal overlap. Age-matched healthy donors had significantly more diverse, less clonal blood TCR repertoires than untreated cancer patients. In cancer patients, declining TCR diversity with age involved lost richness and lost evenness.

The source material was peripheral blood. The rearrangement links TRBV6-1 to TRBJ2-7; the TCRdb D gene call, TRBD2, has no DNA to confirm it. The TCR originated in a human donor in good health. The CDR3 sequence: CASSEVATRAYEQYF.